The 9 T cell receptor beta chains below were found in one sample sequenced in a study of T-cell reconstitution after alpha-beta-depleted transplantation in children. Researchers prepared the TCRbeta library using unique molecular identifiers, the study reports. TCRdb fed the PCR reads into MiXCR, producing one record per CDR3 protein. The sample lists about 200,000 distinct CDR3 sequences; 14% to 15% were seen once. The sequencing here drew on PBMCs from the stem cell graft donor, taken from the stem cell graft. Receptors were obtained from a human donor who donated a stem cell graft to a child with acute lymphoblastic leukemia.

This clonotype was seen ten or more times. This chain connects TRBV12-3 or TRBV12-4 to TRBJ1-4; the D is unclear. Trimming removed 6 bases from V and 3 bases from J, with 11 bases in between. The CDR3 spans 14 residues. The CDR3 sequence: CASRFRSSNEKLFF. The CDR3 DNA is TGTGCCAGCAGATTCCGGTCCTCTAATGAAAAACTGTTTTTT.

The chain employs TRBV7-9 and TRBJ1-1; D is ambiguous. Germline loops: CDR1 SEHNR, CDR2 FQNEAQ (reference sequence). The CDR3 consists of 13 residues. V lost 3 bases, J lost 4 bases, and 9 bases lay in between. This chain's CDR3 is CASSLSGLTEAFF. CDR3 bases: TGTGCCAGCAGCTTGAGTGGGCTCACTGAAGCTTTCTTT.

This clonotype showed up many times. V usage is TRBV11-3 and J usage is TRBJ2-1, with 9 positions matching TRBD2. Germline loops: CDR1 SGHNT, CDR2 YENEEA. V shed 4 bases and J 6 bases; nucleotides not matched to a gene: 7. This CDR3 is 15 amino acids long. The CDR3 bases are TGTGCCAGCAGCTGGCGGGAGGGCCGGGGCAATGAGCAGTTCTTC. As protein: CASSWREGRGNEQFF.

In its sample, this clonotype was seen many times. This rearrangement joins TRBV7-2 to TRBJ2-2; D is unresolved. Trimming removed 5 bases at V and 1 base at J, with 8 bases between. The CDR3 is 14 residues long. Germline-derived CDR1 and CDR2 are SGHTA and FQGNSA. The CDR3 reads CASSTTRNTGELFF. CDR3 nucleotide sequence: TGTGCCAGCAGCACTACAAGGAACACCGGGGAGCTGTTTTTT.

This clonotype showed up just a few times. This sequence joins TRBV5-1 and TRBJ1-2, with D perhaps matching TRBD1 (6 bases). Germline CDR1 SGHRS, CDR2 YFSETQ. V was trimmed by 7 bases and J by 6 bases, leaving 19 bases between them. The CDR3 extends over 14 amino acids. Written as DNA, the CDR3 is TGCGCCAGCGGGGACACCGGGACACAAAATGGCTACACCTTC. Amino acid sequence: CASGDTGTQNGYTF.

This chain uses TRBV11-2 with TRBJ1-5; D call uncertain. CDR3 length: 14 residues. The ends were cut back, 2 bases at V and 6 bases at J, with 11 bases in the middle. From germline, CDR1 is SGHAT and CDR2 FQNNGV. Here the CDR3 DNA reads TGTGCCAGCAGCTTATCCTTGAGGGTTCAGCCCCAGCATTTT. As protein: CASSLSLRVQPQHF.

The V and J genes are TRBV30 and TRBJ2-1; D remains ambiguous. Per germline, CDR1 GTSNPN and CDR2 SVGIG (reference sequence). CDR3 length equals 13 residues. The ends were cut back, 3 bases at V and 2 bases at J, with 8 bases in the middle. The CDR3 nucleotides read TGTGCCTGGAGCGCCAGCACCTACAATGAGCAGTTCTTC. Translated, it gives CAWSASTYNEQFF.

This clonotype was counted a few times. This rearrangement joins TRBV14 to TRBJ1-1, with D uncertain. Germline values: CDR1 SGHDN, CDR2 FVKESK. The V gene lost 1 base and the J gene lost 11 bases, with 14 bases spanning the gap. This CDR3 has 13 amino acids. The CDR3 bases are TGTGCCAGCAGCCAAGTAAGAGGAGGGTGCGCTTTCTTT. As protein: CASSQVRGGCAFF.

This clonotype was seen many times. The chain recombines TRBV7-8 with TRBJ2-2, with D uncertain. Germline V lookup: CDR1 SGHVS, CDR2 FQNEAQ. Between the trimmed V and J ends, which lost 2 bases and 9 bases, there was a span of 7 bases. The length of the CDR3 is 12 residues. The CDR3 spells CASSLRIRELFF. The CDR3 coding sequence is TGTGCCAGCAGCTTAAGGATCAGGGAGCTGTTTTTT.